This entry lists 5 T cell receptor beta chains sequenced from one sample in a study of T cells in localized non-small cell lung cancer. Here immunoSEQ multiplex PCR was the method, and the copy in TCRdb shows in-frame clones only, minus some. This table has more than 25,000 clones, roughly nine tenths appearing once. Source: PBMCs, taken before any cancer treatment. The receptors here all came from a man aged 40 to 75 with stage II lung adenocarcinoma.

The chain employs TRBV5-6 and TRBJ2-2; D call uncertain. The CDR3 has 15 residues. Germline V gene lookup returns CDR1 SGHDT and CDR2 YYEEEE. V dropped 4 bases and J dropped 6 bases, with 16 bases sitting between them. CDR3 nucleotide sequence: TGTGCCAGCAGCATCTACCGGGCCCCTTCCGGGGAGCTGTTTTTT. Translation: CASSIYRAPSGELFF. The full variable domain, with the rest looked up from reference TRBV5-6 and TRBJ2-2, is DAGVTQSPTHLIKTRGQQVTLRCSPKSGHDTVSWYQQALGQGPQFIFQYYEEEERQRGNFPDRFSGHQFPNYSSELNVNALLLGDSALYLCASSIYRAPSGELFFGEGSRLTVL.

A few counts support this clone. The chain combines TRBV5-4 with TRBJ2-7, with 8 bases matching TRBD2. This CDR3 is built from 15 residues. The germline V gene encodes CDR1 SGHNT and CDR2 YYREEE (reference sequence). Trimming at V came to 4 bases and at J to 7 bases, leaving 13 bases not matched to a gene. CDR3 region: CASSLPGLASGEQYF. The CDR3 nucleotides read TGTGCCAGCAGCCTCCCCGGACTAGCTTCGGGGGAGCAGTACTTC.

A note on this clone: Additional DNA sequences in this sample encode the identical CDR3. The chain joins TRBV19 to TRBJ2-1; 9 nucleotides line up with TRBD1. The CDR3 length is 15 residues. With V trimmed by 1 base and J by 4 bases, 2 bases remained unmatched. Germline V lookup: CDR1 LNHDA, CDR2 SQIVND (reference sequence). The CDR3 DNA reads as TGTGCCAGTAGTATAGCCGGGACAGGGTACAATGAGCAGTTCTTC. Its translation: CASSIAGTGYNEQFF. Combining the CDR3 with reference TRBV19 and TRBJ2-1 gives the whole variable domain DGGITQSPKYLFRKEGQNVTLSCEQNLNHDAMYWYRQDPGQGLRLIYYSQIVNDFQKGDIAEGYSVSREKKESFPLTVTSAQKNPTAFYLCASSIAGTGYNEQFFGPGTRLTVL.

The chain combines TRBV7-2 with TRBJ2-1; no clear D. The CDR3 length is 15 residues. V was pared by 4 bases and J by 4 bases, with 14 bases between. CDR1 is SGHTA, CDR2 FQGNSA, per germline. The CDR3: CASSSMIGVYNEQFF. The CDR3 DNA follows: TGTGCCAGCAGCTCTATGATTGGGGTTTACAATGAGCAGTTCTTC.

The gene calls are TRBV5-1 and TRBJ2-5; 11 bases agree with TRBD1. TRBJ2-7 matches the DNA end more closely, so the J call is doubtful. The CDR3 has 16 residues. Germline assignment: CDR1 SGHRS and CDR2 YFSETQ. The DNA of the CDR3 is TGCGCCAGCAGCTCAATGGACAGGGGGCGAACCTACGAGCAGTACTTC. Protein sequence: CASSSMDRGRTYEQYF.